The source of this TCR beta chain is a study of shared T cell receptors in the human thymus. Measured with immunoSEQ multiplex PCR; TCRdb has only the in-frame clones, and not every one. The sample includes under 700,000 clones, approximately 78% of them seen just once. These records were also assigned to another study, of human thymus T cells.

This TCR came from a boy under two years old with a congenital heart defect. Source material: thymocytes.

The CDR3 bases are TGTGCCAGCAGCTTAGGAGGAGCGGCTCAGTACTTC. Translation gives CASSLGGAAQYF. The chain combines TRBV7-2 with TRBJ2-4; the D gene is possibly TRBD2 (5 bases). Germline V gives CDR1 SGHTA, CDR2 FQGNSA. This CDR3 region has 12 residues. V was shortened by 1 base and J by 12 bases, with 10 bases between the two germline ends. Together with reference TRBV7-2 and TRBJ2-4, the CDR3 gives the full variable domain: GAGVSQSPSNKVTEKGKDVELRCDPISGHTALYWYRQSLGQGLEFLIYFQGNSAPDKSGLPSDRFSAERTGGSVSTLTIQRTQQEDSAVYLCASSLGGAAQYFGAGTRLSVL.